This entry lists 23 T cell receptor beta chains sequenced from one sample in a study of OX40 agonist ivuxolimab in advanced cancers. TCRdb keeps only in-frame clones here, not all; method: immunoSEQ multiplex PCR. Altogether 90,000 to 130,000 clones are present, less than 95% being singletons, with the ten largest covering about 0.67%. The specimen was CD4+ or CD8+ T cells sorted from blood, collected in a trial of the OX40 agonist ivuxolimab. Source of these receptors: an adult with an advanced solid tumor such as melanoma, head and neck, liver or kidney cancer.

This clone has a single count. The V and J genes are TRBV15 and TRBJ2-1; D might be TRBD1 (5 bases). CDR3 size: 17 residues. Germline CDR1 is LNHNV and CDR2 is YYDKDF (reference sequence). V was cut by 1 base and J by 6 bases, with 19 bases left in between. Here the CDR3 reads CATSRVRSSARANEQFF. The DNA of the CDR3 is TGTGCCACCAGCAGAGTCAGATCCTCGGCCAGGGCCAATGAGCAGTTCTTC.

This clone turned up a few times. CDR3 in amino acids: CASSIQDEQYF. The CDR3 DNA sequence: TGTGCCAGCAGCATCCAGGACGAGCAGTACTTC. The rearrangement links TRBV28 to TRBJ2-7; D remains ambiguous. Deletions cut 6 bases from V and 5 bases from J, with 8 bases between. Germline V lookup: CDR1 MDHEN, CDR2 SYDVKM. The CDR3 runs to 11 residues.

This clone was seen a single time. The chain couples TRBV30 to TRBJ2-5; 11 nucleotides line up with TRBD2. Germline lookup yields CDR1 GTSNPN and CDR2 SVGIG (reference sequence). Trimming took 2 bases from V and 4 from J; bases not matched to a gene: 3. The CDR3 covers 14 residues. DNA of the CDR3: TGTGCCTGGAGTACGACTAGCGGGGTAGAGACCCAGTACTTC. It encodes CAWSTTSGVETQYF.

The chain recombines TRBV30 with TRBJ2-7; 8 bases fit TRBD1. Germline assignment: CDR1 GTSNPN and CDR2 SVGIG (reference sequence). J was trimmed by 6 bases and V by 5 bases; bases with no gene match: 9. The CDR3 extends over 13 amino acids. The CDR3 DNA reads TGTGCCTGGGGGGACAGGCCGGTATCCGAGCAGTACTTC. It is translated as CAWGDRPVSEQYF.

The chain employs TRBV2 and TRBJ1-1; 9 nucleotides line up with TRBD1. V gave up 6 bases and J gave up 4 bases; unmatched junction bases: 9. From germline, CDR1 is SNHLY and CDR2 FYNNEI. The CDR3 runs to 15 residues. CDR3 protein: CASREQGALGTEAFF. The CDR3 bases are TGTGCCAGCAGGGAACAGGGGGCGTTGGGCACTGAAGCTTTCTTT.

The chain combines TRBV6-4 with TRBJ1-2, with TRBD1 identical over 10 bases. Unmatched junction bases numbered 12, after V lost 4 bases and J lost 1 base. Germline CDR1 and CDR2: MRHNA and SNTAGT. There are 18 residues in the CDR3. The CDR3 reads CASSADGTGDYGNYGYTF. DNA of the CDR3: TGTGCCAGCAGTGCCGATGGGACAGGGGATTATGGTAACTATGGCTACACCTTC.

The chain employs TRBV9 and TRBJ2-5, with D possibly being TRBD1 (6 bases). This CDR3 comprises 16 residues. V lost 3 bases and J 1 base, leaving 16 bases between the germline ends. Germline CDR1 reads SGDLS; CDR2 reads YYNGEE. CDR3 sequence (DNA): TGTGCCAGCAGCGCCGTTGACAGGAAAAGCCAAGAGACCCAGTACTTC. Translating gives CASSAVDRKSQETQYF.

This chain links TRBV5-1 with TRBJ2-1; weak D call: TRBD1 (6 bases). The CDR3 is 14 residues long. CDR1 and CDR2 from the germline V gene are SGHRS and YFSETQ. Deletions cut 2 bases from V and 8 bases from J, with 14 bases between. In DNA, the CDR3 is TGCGCCAGCAGCTTACCTATTCAGGGGCATGAGCAGTTCTTC. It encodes CASSLPIQGHEQFF.

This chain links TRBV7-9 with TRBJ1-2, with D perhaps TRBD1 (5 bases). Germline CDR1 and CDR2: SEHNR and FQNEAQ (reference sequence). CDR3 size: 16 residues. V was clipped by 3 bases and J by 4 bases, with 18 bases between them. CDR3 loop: CASSLGSGSGAYGYTF. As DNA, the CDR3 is TGTGCCAGCAGCTTGGGTTCAGGGTCGGGAGCCTATGGCTACACCTTC.

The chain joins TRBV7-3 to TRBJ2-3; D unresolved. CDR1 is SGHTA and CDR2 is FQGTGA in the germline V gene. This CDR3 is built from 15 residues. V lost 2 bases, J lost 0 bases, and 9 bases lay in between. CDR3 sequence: CASSLGSPSTDTQYF. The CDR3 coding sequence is TGTGCCAGCAGCTTAGGGTCACCTAGCACAGATACGCAGTATTTT.

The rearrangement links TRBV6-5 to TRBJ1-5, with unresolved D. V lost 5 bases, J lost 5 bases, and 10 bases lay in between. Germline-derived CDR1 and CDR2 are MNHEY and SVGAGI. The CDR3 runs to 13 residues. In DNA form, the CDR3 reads TGTGCCAGCAGTGGGATAGGAGATCAGCCCCAGCATTTT. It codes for CASSGIGDQPQHF.

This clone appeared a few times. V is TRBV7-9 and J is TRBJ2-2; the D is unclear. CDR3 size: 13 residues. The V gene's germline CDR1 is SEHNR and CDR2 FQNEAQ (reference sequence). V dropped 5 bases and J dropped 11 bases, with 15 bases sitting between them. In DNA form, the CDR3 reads TGTGCCAGCAGCCCCGGGCGCGGCCTCGAGCTGTTTTTT. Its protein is CASSPGRGLELFF.

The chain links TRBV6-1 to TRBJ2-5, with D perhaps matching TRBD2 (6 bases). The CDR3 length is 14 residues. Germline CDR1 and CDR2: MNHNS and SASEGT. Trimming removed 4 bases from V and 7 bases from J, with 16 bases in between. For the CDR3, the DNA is TGTGCCAGCAGTGTAGCAATAGCCGGGGGGACCCAGTACTTC. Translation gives CASSVAIAGGTQYF.

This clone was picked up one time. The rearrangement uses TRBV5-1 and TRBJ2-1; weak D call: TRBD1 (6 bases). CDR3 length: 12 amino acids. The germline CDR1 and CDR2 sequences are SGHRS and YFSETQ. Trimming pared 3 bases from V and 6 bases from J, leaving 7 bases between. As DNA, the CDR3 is TGCGCCAGCAGCTCACAGGGCAATGAGCAGTTCTTC. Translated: CASSSQGNEQFF.

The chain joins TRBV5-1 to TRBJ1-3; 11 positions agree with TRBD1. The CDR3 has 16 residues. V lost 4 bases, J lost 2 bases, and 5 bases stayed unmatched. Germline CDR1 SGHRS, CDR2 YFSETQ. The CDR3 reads CASSPADRGPGNTIYF. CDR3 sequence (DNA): TGCGCCAGCAGCCCGGCGGACAGGGGGCCTGGAAACACCATATATTTT.

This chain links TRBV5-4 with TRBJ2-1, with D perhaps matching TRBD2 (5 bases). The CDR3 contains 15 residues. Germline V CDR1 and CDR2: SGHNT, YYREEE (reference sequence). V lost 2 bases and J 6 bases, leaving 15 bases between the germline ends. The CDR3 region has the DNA TGTGCCAGCAGCTTAAGGACTGGAAGAGGCAATGAGCAGTTCTTC. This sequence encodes CASSLRTGRGNEQFF.

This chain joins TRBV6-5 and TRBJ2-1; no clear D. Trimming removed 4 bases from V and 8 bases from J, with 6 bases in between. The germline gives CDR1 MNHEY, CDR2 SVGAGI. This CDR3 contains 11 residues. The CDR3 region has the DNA TGTGCCAGCAGTTGGAGCGATGAGCAGTTCTTC. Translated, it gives CASSWSDEQFF.

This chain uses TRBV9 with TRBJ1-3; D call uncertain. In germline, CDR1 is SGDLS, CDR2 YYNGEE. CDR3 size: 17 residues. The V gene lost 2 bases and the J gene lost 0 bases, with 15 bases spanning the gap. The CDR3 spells CASSVFAAPSSGNTIYF. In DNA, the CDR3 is TGTGCCAGCAGCGTGTTCGCGGCCCCGAGCTCTGGAAACACCATATATTTT.

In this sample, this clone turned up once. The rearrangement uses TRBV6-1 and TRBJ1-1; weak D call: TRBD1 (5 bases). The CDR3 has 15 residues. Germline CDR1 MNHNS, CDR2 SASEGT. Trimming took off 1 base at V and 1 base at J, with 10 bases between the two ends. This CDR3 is CASSEVGGGNTEAFF. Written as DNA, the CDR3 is TGTGCCAGCAGTGAAGTGGGGGGTGGGAACACTGAAGCTTTCTTT.

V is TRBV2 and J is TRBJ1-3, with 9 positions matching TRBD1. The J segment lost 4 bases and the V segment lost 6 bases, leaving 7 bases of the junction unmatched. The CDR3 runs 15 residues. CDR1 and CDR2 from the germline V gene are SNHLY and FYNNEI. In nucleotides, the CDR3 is TGTGCCAGCAGACTCCTACAGGGGGCGGGAAACACCATATATTTT. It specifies CASRLLQGAGNTIYF.

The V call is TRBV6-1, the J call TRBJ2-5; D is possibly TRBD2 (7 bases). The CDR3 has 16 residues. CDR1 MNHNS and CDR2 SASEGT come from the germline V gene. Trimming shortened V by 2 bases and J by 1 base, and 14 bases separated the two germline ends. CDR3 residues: CASSELVRGAQETQYF. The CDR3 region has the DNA TGTGCCAGCAGTGAACTGGTACGGGGGGCCCAAGAGACCCAGTACTTC.

CDR3 bases: TGTGCCAGTAGTGACAGGGGGCGCGGTCAGCCCCAGCATTTT. Amino acid sequence: CASSDRGRGQPQHF. This rearrangement joins TRBV19 to TRBJ1-5; 10 bases are shared with TRBD1. The CDR3 length is 14 residues. Trimming at V came to 5 bases and at J to 6 bases, leaving 4 bases not matched to a gene. Germline-derived CDR1 and CDR2 are LNHDA and SQIVND (reference sequence).

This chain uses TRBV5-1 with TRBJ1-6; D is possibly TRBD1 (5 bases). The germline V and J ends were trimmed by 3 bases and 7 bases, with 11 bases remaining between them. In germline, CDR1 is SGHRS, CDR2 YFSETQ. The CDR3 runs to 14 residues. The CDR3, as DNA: TGCGCCAGCAGCTCGGGACTCTCGAATTCACCCCTCCACTTT. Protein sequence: CASSSGLSNSPLHF. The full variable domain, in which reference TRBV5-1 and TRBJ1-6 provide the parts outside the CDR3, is KAGVTQTPRYLIKTRGQQVTLSCSPISGHRSVSWYQQTPGQGLQFLFEYFSETQRNKGNFPGRFSGRQFSNSRSEMNVSTLELGDSALYLCASSSGLSNSPLHFGNGTRLTVT.